The 8 T cell receptor beta chains below all came from one sample that was sequenced in a study of CXCR3-negative and CXCR3-positive naive CD8 T cells. Findings and limits, study-wide: TRB CDR3s of CXCR3-positive naive cells were more hydrophobic than those of CXCR3-negative naive cells.

No antigen has been identified for these receptors. TRB cDNA was prepared as libraries by UMI-labeled 5' RACE. TCRdb re-called the 5' RACE reads; one entry per CDR3 protein, DNA not given. The sample table sets out tens of thousands of distinct CDR3 sequences. The sample consisted of naive CXCR3+ CD8+ T cells from blood. Subset noted: CD45RO-CCR7+CD27+CD95- naive CD8+ T cells expressing CXCR3 (TNR3+). Receptors originate from a human donor in good health. Some clones in this sample may be carry-over from other donors' samples.

The J gene is TRBJ2-3, the V gene TRBV9; there is no DNA to check the TCRdb D call of TRBD1. The germline gives CDR1 SGDLS, CDR2 YYNGEE. This CDR3 spans 17 amino acids. The CDR3: CASSADLSVTGTDTQYF.

The V and J genes are TRBV7-6 and TRBJ2-7; the TRBD1 assignment by TCRdb is unverifiable without DNA. The CDR3 runs to 13 residues. The germline V gene has CDR1 SGHVS and CDR2 FNYEAQ. Here the CDR3 reads CASSPGAGYEQYF. Complete variable domain (other parts from reference TRBV7-6 and TRBJ2-7): GAGVSQSPRYKVTKRGQDVALRCDPISGHVSLYWYRQALGQGPEFLTYFNYEAQQDKSGLPNDRFSAERPEGSISTLTIQRTEQRDSAMYRCASSPGAGYEQYFGPGTRLTVT.

The V and J genes are TRBV7-8 and TRBJ1-4; TCRdb names TRBD1, which stays unverified in the absence of DNA. Germline CDR1 SGHVS, CDR2 FQNEAQ. This CDR3 comprises 22 residues. CDR3 protein: CASSSTHPGQAELGRTNEKLFF.

V gene TRBV29-1 combines with J gene TRBJ2-2. CDR1 and CDR2 from the germline V gene are SQVTM and ANQGSEA. The CDR3 runs to 12 residues. The CDR3 protein is CTVWLNTGELFF.

The chain joins TRBV29-1 to TRBJ2-3; no DNA is available, so the TRBD2 call from TCRdb remains unchecked. The CDR3 runs to 12 residues. CDR1 is SQVTM, CDR2 ANQGSEA, per germline. The CDR3 loop reads CSAQGRTDTQYF.

The chain recombines TRBV13 with TRBJ2-2; the TCRdb D gene call, TRBD2, has no DNA to confirm it. The CDR3 contains 17 residues. Looked up from germline, CDR1 is PRHDT and CDR2 is FYEKMQ (reference sequence). CDR3 protein: CASSLTSGFYSTGELFF.

The genes are TRBV6-2 or TRBV6-3 and TRBJ2-3; there is no DNA to check the TCRdb D call of TRBD1. The CDR3 loop spans 14 amino acids. CDR1 is MNHEY, CDR2 SVGEGT, per germline. This CDR3 reads CASSYAGGLNTQYF.

CDR3 sequence: CATSRDLLAIGEDGYTF. The rearrangement joins TRBV15 to TRBJ1-2. Germline V CDR1 and CDR2: LNHNV, YYDKDF (reference sequence). The CDR3 loop spans 17 amino acids.